This T cell receptor beta chain was sequenced in a study of OX40 agonist ivuxolimab in advanced cancers. With respect to the entire study: Ivuxolimab was a fully human IgG2 agonistic monoclonal antibody targeting the costimulatory receptor OX40 (CD134). Intravenous ivuxolimab was administered to patients every 2 weeks at six dose levels: 0.01, 0.1, 0.3, 1.5, 3 and 10 mg/kg. Of the roughly 51 patients in dose escalation, some 20 had hepatocellular carcinoma, some 15 had melanoma, 9 had renal cell carcinoma and 9 had head and neck cancer. A male proportion of almost 85% and a mean age of approximately 55 years, ranging from about 23 to 90, were recorded for the dose-escalation cohort. Patients were allowed to have had prior anti-PD-1, anti-PD-L1 or anti-CTLA-4 therapy, and less than 45% of the dose-escalation patients had previously received checkpoint inhibitors. Partial responses occurred in three dose-escalation patients, of whom one had hepatocellular carcinoma and two had cutaneous melanoma. Peripheral TCRbeta sequencing was intended to test whether TCR sequence diversity was altered and clonal T-cell expansion was caused by ivuxolimab. The monotherapy dose-escalation portion (N of about 50 patients) of the phase I ivuxolimab trial is reported in the paper.

Patients with autoimmune disease history or receiving systemic immunosuppression were excluded from the trial. In every dose cohort, peripheral blood was drawn for TCR sequencing at baseline, cycle 4 day 1, and cycle 7 day 1. Samples were obtained from an open-label, multicenter, first-in-human phase I dose-escalation trial of ivuxolimab. The trial enrolled adults with locally advanced or metastatic head and neck squamous cell, hepatocellular, melanoma or renal cell carcinoma. Before TCR sequencing, CD4+ T cells and CD8+ T cells were sorted from peripheral blood as separate populations. To sequence the TCRbeta CDR3 region, genomic DNA was isolated from the sorted cells. TCRbeta CDR3 regions were sequenced using the immunoSEQ Assay. TCRdb took over this immuneACCESS table, retaining in-frame rearrangements with V and J assigned. Such tables are incomplete; in checked studies, under half of the missing clones stem from an unresolved V gene, and the remainder is unexplained. Here the sample has about 48,000 clones; nearly 95% occur a single time. 6% to 8% of the sample rests with the top ten.

V is cut back by 3 bases and J by 7 bases, with 4 bases in the junction unmatched. Measured from the cysteine to the phenylalanine, the CDR3 is 13 residues long. Only the CDR3 region is kept as DNA, spanning 39 bases read in frame from base 1. The germline V gene supplies CDR1 SGHRS and CDR2 YFSETQ. The study at large found these results: After ivuxolimab, CD8+ T cells had more expanded clones than CD4+ T cells on average. Low levels of normalized T-cell clonal expansion were also seen in some nonresponding patients. In the 0.1-3.0 mg/kg groups, partial responders had among the lowest normalized peripheral clonal expansion, particularly in CD8+ T cells. The antigen specificity of the peripheral T cells that underwent clonal expansion was not determined. At doses of 0.1 to 3.0 mg/kg, clonal expansion of both CD4+ and CD8+ T cells in blood was seen between baseline and week 6.

Comments on this clone: Its target antigen remains unknown. Qualities for individual bases were not recorded, and no much larger clone is one base off.

This clonotype was sampled from an adult with an advanced solid tumor such as melanoma, head and neck, liver or kidney cancer. This chain joins TRBV5-1 to TRBJ1-2; 9 nucleotides in the junction match TRBD1. Sequencing was performed on CD4+ or CD8+ T cells sorted from blood, taken in a trial of the OX40 agonist ivuxolimab. The CDR3 protein: CASSSQGAVGYTF. The DNA reads as follows: TGCGCCAGCAGCTCACAGGGGGCTGTTGGCTACACCTTC.